A selection of T cell receptor beta chains follows, all from one sample in a study of T cell responses to AZD1222 COVID-19 vaccine. Profiling relied on immunoSEQ multiplex PCR, and the TCRdb table lists in-frame clones only, not all of them. The sample carries some 120,000 clones, about 88% recorded once. This sample comprised peripheral blood, obtained on day 0 of AZD1222 vaccination. The receptors stem from an adult in good health. Each CDR3 is given with its conserved first and last residue. Fields, in order: CDR3 length, J gene, D gene, clone size, V gene, CDR3 protein, CDR3 DNA. D genes are given only for firm matches. A row's size may be missing; if present it is once, few, many or a size class.

cdr3_length: 15; j_call: TRBJ2-5; d_call: -; clone_size: -; v_call: TRBV11-3; cdr3_aa: CASSPSGGQQETQYF; cdr3_nt: TGTGCCAGCAGCCCATCCGGGGGACAGCAAGAGACCCAGTACTTC
cdr3_length: 14; j_call: TRBJ1-2; d_call: -; clone_size: -; v_call: TRBV5-8; cdr3_aa: CASSIRQNLGGYTF; cdr3_nt: TGTGCCAGCAGCATACGACAGAATCTTGGCGGCTACACCTTC
cdr3_length: 13; j_call: TRBJ2-5; d_call: TRBD2; clone_size: -; v_call: TRBV10-3; cdr3_aa: CAIGVSGEETQYF; cdr3_nt: TGTGCCATCGGAGTGAGCGGGGAAGAGACCCAGTACTTC
cdr3_length: 15; j_call: TRBJ1-2; d_call: -; clone_size: -; v_call: TRBV7-6; cdr3_aa: CASSPRDGRLTGYTF; cdr3_nt: TGTGCCAGCAGCCCCAGGGACGGACGGCTAACTGGCTACACCTTC
cdr3_length: 14; j_call: TRBJ2-7; d_call: -; clone_size: -; v_call: TRBV10-3; cdr3_aa: CAISEGGGAYEQYF; cdr3_nt: TGTGCCATCAGTGAGGGGGGTGGGGCCTACGAGCAGTACTTC
cdr3_length: 16; j_call: TRBJ1-3; d_call: -; clone_size: -; v_call: TRBV7-3; cdr3_aa: CASSSIRVLSGNTIYF; cdr3_nt: TGTGCCAGCAGCTCAATCAGAGTGCTCTCTGGAAACACCATATATTTT
cdr3_length: 15; j_call: TRBJ1-4; d_call: TRBD1; clone_size: -; v_call: TRBV5-1; cdr3_aa: CASSDRQGTNEKLFF; cdr3_nt: TGCGCCAGCAGCGACCGACAGGGAACTAATGAAAAACTGTTTTTT
cdr3_length: 15; j_call: TRBJ2-5; d_call: -; clone_size: -; v_call: TRBV27; cdr3_aa: CASSLYWQPRETQYF; cdr3_nt: TGTGCCAGCAGTTTATACTGGCAGCCCCGGGAGACCCAGTACTTC
cdr3_length: 14; j_call: TRBJ1-5; d_call: -; clone_size: -; v_call: TRBV2; cdr3_aa: CASSDRRGNQPQHF; cdr3_nt: TGTGCCAGCAGTGACCGGAGAGGGAATCAGCCCCAGCATTTT
cdr3_length: 18; j_call: TRBJ2-3; d_call: TRBD2; clone_size: -; v_call: TRBV20-1; cdr3_aa: CSASLLGGLGSSTDTQYF; cdr3_nt: TGCAGTGCTAGTTTGCTTGGGGGACTAGGCTCTAGCACAGATACGCAGTATTTT
cdr3_length: 13; j_call: TRBJ1-2; d_call: -; clone_size: -; v_call: TRBV5-1; cdr3_aa: CASRTGQIYGYTF; cdr3_nt: TGCGCCAGCAGGACCGGACAGATCTATGGCTACACCTTC
cdr3_length: 12; j_call: TRBJ2-2; d_call: -; clone_size: -; v_call: TRBV12-3/TRBV12-4; cdr3_aa: CASSLGAGELFF; cdr3_nt: TGTGCCAGCAGCTTAGGGGCCGGGGAGCTGTTTTTT
cdr3_length: 15; j_call: TRBJ1-4; d_call: -; clone_size: -; v_call: TRBV2; cdr3_aa: CASSEWAAHNEKLFF; cdr3_nt: TGTGCCAGCAGTGAGTGGGCAGCTCATAATGAAAAACTGTTTTTT
cdr3_length: 15; j_call: TRBJ1-5; d_call: TRBD1; clone_size: -; v_call: TRBV19; cdr3_aa: CASSSRDSLNQPQHF; cdr3_nt: TGTGCCAGTAGTTCCCGGGACAGCCTCAATCAGCCCCAGCATTTT
cdr3_length: 16; j_call: TRBJ2-1; d_call: TRBD2; clone_size: -; v_call: TRBV9; cdr3_aa: CASSVGTSGSRDEQFF; cdr3_nt: TGTGCCAGCAGCGTAGGGACTAGCGGGAGTAGGGATGAGCAGTTCTTC
cdr3_length: 14; j_call: TRBJ1-6; d_call: TRBD1; clone_size: -; v_call: TRBV7-3; cdr3_aa: CASSKTGDSPPLHF; cdr3_nt: TGTGCCAGCAGCAAGACAGGGGACTCCCCACCCCTCCACTTT
cdr3_length: 14; j_call: TRBJ2-1; d_call: -; clone_size: -; v_call: TRBV9; cdr3_aa: CASSVSGDLNEQFF; cdr3_nt: TGTGCCAGCAGCGTTTCAGGGGACCTCAATGAGCAGTTCTTC
cdr3_length: 15; j_call: TRBJ1-4; d_call: TRBD1; clone_size: once; v_call: TRBV5-1; cdr3_aa: CASSPTGDPREKLFF; cdr3_nt: TGCGCCAGCAGCCCTACAGGGGACCCTAGGGAAAAACTGTTTTTT
cdr3_length: 13; j_call: TRBJ1-1; d_call: -; clone_size: -; v_call: TRBV2; cdr3_aa: CASRDTESTEAFF; cdr3_nt: TGTGCCAGTCGGGACACCGAAAGCACTGAAGCTTTCTTT
cdr3_length: 16; j_call: TRBJ2-1; d_call: TRBD2; clone_size: -; v_call: TRBV29-1; cdr3_aa: CSVPFGVLAVNNEQFF; cdr3_nt: TGCAGCGTTCCCTTCGGAGTCCTAGCGGTTAACAATGAGCAGTTCTTC
cdr3_length: 12; j_call: TRBJ2-1; d_call: -; clone_size: -; v_call: TRBV19; cdr3_aa: CASSIGRNEQFF; cdr3_nt: TGTGCCAGTAGTATTGGCCGCAATGAGCAGTTCTTC
cdr3_length: 14; j_call: TRBJ1-3; d_call: -; clone_size: -; v_call: TRBV10-3; cdr3_aa: CAISVGGAGNTIYF; cdr3_nt: TGTGCCATCAGTGTGGGGGGAGCTGGAAACACCATATATTTT
cdr3_length: 13; j_call: TRBJ1-1; d_call: -; clone_size: -; v_call: TRBV7-2; cdr3_aa: CASKERGEAEAFF; cdr3_nt: TGTGCCAGCAAGGAGCGGGGAGAGGCTGAAGCTTTCTTT
cdr3_length: 13; j_call: TRBJ1-2; d_call: -; clone_size: -; v_call: TRBV10-3; cdr3_aa: CAIRKTDRDGYTF; cdr3_nt: TGTGCCATCAGAAAAACGGACAGAGATGGCTACACCTTC
cdr3_length: 15; j_call: TRBJ1-1; d_call: -; clone_size: -; v_call: TRBV7-9; cdr3_aa: CASSLGAGMNTEAFF; cdr3_nt: TGTGCCAGCAGCTTAGGGGCAGGAATGAACACTGAAGCTTTCTTT
cdr3_length: 14; j_call: TRBJ1-2; d_call: -; clone_size: -; v_call: TRBV7-2; cdr3_aa: CASSLDAGTYGYTF; cdr3_nt: TGTGCCAGCAGCTTAGATGCAGGAACCTATGGCTACACCTTC
cdr3_length: 14; j_call: TRBJ1-2; d_call: TRBD1; clone_size: -; v_call: TRBV25-1; cdr3_aa: CASSETGASTGYTF; cdr3_nt: TGTGCCAGCAGTGAAACAGGGGCCTCCACGGGCTACACCTTC
cdr3_length: 12; j_call: TRBJ1-5; d_call: -; clone_size: -; v_call: TRBV2; cdr3_aa: CASSSGDQPQHF; cdr3_nt: TGTGCCAGCAGTTCAGGGGATCAGCCCCAGCATTTT
cdr3_length: 13; j_call: TRBJ1-5; d_call: TRBD1; clone_size: few; v_call: TRBV12-3/TRBV12-4; cdr3_aa: CASSLQGAQPQHF; cdr3_nt: TGTGCCAGCAGCCTACAGGGGGCTCAGCCCCAGCATTTT